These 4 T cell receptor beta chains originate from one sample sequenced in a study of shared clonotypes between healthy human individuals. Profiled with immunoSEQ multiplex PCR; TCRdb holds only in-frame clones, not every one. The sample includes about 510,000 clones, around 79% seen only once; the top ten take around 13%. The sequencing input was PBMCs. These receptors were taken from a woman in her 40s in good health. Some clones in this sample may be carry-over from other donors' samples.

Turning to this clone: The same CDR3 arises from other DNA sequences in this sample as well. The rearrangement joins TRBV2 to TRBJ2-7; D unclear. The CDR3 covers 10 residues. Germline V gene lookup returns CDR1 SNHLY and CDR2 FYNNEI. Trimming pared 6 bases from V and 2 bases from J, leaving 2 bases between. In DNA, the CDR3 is TGTGCCAGCAGGGCCTACGAGCAGTACTTC. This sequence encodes CASRAYEQYF.

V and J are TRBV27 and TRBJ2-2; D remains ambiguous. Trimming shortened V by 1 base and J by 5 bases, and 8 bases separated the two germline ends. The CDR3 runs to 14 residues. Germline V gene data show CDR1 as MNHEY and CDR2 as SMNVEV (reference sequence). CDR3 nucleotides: TGTGCCAGCAGTTTATTTTGGAGAACCGGGGAGCTGTTTTTT. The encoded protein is CASSLFWRTGELFF.

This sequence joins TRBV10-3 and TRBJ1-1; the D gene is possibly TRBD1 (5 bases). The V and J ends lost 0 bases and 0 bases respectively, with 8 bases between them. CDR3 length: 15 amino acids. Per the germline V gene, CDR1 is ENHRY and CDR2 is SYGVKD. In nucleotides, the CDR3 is TGTGCCATCAGTGAGTCGACAGACATGAACACTGAAGCTTTCTTT. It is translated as CAISESTDMNTEAFF.

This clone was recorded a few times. The CDR3 sequence: CASSPGQSDQPQHF. The CDR3 DNA is TGTGCCAGCTCACCAGGGCAGAGCGATCAGCCCCAGCATTTT. The genes are TRBV18 and TRBJ1-5, with D unclear. V shed 2 bases and J shed 5 bases, with 10 bases lying between them. In germline, CDR1 is KGHSH, CDR2 LQKENI. The CDR3 has 14 residues.